This T cell receptor beta chain was obtained from a study of human T cells and chemical hapten exposure. On the study more broadly: Per-sample TCR yields varied mainly from small pooled library volume differences.

Study findings and constraints: Among TCRs, those above 1 in 1000 frequency were unaffected by DPC sensitization.

The CDR3 totals 12 residues. The germline V gene has CDR1 LGHDT and CDR2 YNNKEL (reference sequence). The V end lost 0 bases, the J end lost 5 bases, and 4 bases lay between the germline ends. It was the library that attached unique molecular identifiers to individual cDNA molecules. Methods used by the authors: Sample-level TCR yields exhibited a median of approximately 89,000, with a range of roughly 20,000 to 750,000. TCRdb called the 5' RACE reads again in MiXCR, with one record for every CDR3 protein. TCRdb, rather than the study authors, made the V and J calls. The sample has under 100,000 distinct CDR3 sequences, 15% to 20% seen once. Unfractionated whole blood served as the source for total RNA extraction. For this clonotype: As yet, its antigen is unknown.

The receptor's source is a female donor in good health. This chain joins TRBV3-1 and TRBJ2-5; D is ambiguous. CDR3 amino acids: CASSQDSETQYF. The CDR3 DNA reads as TGTGCCAGCAGCCAAGATTCGGAGACCCAGTACTTC.